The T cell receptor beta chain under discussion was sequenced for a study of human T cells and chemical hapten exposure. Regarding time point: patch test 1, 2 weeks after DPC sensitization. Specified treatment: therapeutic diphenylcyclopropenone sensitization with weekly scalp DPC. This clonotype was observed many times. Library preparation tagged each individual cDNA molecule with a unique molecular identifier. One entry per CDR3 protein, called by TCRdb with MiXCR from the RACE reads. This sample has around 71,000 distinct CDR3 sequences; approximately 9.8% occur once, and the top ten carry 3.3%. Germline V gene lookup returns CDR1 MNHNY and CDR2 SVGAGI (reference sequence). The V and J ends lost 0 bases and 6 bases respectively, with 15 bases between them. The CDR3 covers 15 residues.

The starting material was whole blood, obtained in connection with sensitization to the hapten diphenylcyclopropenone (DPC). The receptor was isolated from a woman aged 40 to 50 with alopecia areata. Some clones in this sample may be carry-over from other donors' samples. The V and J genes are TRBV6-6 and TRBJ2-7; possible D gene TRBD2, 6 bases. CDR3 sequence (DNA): TGTGCCAGCAGTTACTCGAGGGAGGATCGGGGCGAGCAGTACTTC. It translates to CASSYSREDRGEQYF.